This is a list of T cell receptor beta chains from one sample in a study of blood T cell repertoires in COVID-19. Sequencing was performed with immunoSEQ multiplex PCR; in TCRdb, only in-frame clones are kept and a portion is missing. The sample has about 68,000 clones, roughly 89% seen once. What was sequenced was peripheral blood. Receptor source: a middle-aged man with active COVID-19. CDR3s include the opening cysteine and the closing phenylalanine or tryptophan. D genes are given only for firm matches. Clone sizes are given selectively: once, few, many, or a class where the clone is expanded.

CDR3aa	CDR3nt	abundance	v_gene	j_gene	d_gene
CASSQRSLGVETQYF	TGTGCCAGCAGCCAAAGAAGTCTAGGTGTGGAGACCCAGTACTTC	-	TRBV3-1/TRBV3-2	TRBJ2-5	-
CASSLRTSGVKETQYF	TGTGCCAGCAGCCTCCGGACTAGCGGGGTCAAGGAGACCCAGTACTTC	-	TRBV13	TRBJ2-5	TRBD2
CASSQDYSYNSPLHF	TGTGCCAGCAGCCAAGATTACAGTTATAATTCACCCCTCCACTTT	-	TRBV3-1/TRBV3-2	TRBJ1-6	-
CASTSSGETQYF	TGTGCCAGCACATCTAGCGGAGAGACCCAGTACTTC	once	TRBV6-6	TRBJ2-5	TRBD2
CASSLRAGSYEQYF	TGTGCCAGCAGCTTACGGGCAGGGTCCTACGAGCAGTACTTC	-	TRBV7-7	TRBJ2-7	-
CASSRFRIRVTGELFF	TGTGCCAGCAGCCGCTTTCGTATTCGGGTCACCGGGGAGCTGTTTTTT	-	TRBV7-9	TRBJ2-2	-
CATSGWTGGFPDTQYF	TGTGCCACCAGCGGGTGGACAGGGGGCTTCCCAGATACGCAGTATTTT	once	TRBV15	TRBJ2-3	TRBD1
CATSRTRTVQETQYF	TGTGCCACCAGCAGAACTAGGACAGTCCAAGAGACCCAGTACTTC	-	TRBV15	TRBJ2-5	-
CASSVLPLDGEETQYF	TGTGCCAGCAGCGTACTTCCCCTAGACGGGGAGGAGACCCAGTACTTC	-	TRBV9	TRBJ2-5	-
CASSIGDRIIYEQYF	TGTGCCAGTAGTATCGGGGACAGAATAATCTACGAGCAGTACTTC	-	TRBV19	TRBJ2-7	TRBD1